This entry lists 14 T cell receptor beta chains sequenced from one sample in a study of CD8+CD57+ T cells in acquired aplastic anemia. For CDR3 and TCR beta VDJ profiling, genomic DNA was the template used. TCRdb itself ran the reads through MiXCR, one entry per CDR3 protein. This table holds some 280,000 distinct CDR3 sequences, roughly 50% found once. Input material: sorted CD4+, CD8+, or CD8+CD57+ T cells (not recorded which) from PBMCs. The receptors were sampled from a human donor with severe aplastic anemia or a healthy control (not recorded which).

The V gene is TRBV10-3, the J gene TRBJ2-1, with D unresolved. This CDR3 is 13 amino acids long. Germline lookup yields CDR1 ENHRY and CDR2 SYGVKD. V lost 2 bases and J lost 7, with 9 bases in between. CDR3 in amino acids: CAISEEFGNEQFF. CDR3 DNA sequence: TGTGCCATCAGTGAGGAGTTTGGTAATGAGCAGTTCTTC.

V usage is TRBV10-1 and J usage is TRBJ1-3, with unresolved D. V shed 0 bases and J shed 0 bases, with 6 bases lying between them. The CDR3 is 15 amino acids. Germline CDR1 WNHNN, CDR2 SYGVQD (reference sequence). CDR3 DNA: TGCGCCAGCAGTGAGTCGACATCCTCTGGAAACACCATATATTTT. Translation gives CASSESTSSGNTIYF.

This sequence joins TRBV29-1 and TRBJ2-1, with D unresolved. The CDR3 totals 11 residues. CDR1 is SQVTM and CDR2 is ANQGSEA in the germline V gene. Trimming shortened V by 6 bases and J by 4 bases, and 7 bases separated the two germline ends. The CDR3 sequence: CSVMKYNEQFF. The CDR3 DNA is TGCAGCGTCATGAAATACAATGAGCAGTTCTTC.

This clonotype was picked up many times. The rearrangement links TRBV7-2 to TRBJ1-6; 7 nucleotides agree with TRBD1. The germline V gene encodes CDR1 SGHTA and CDR2 FQGNSA. Trimming cost V 3 bases and J 4 bases; bases outside gene matches: 6. The length of the CDR3 is 16 residues. The CDR3 nucleotides are TGTGCCAGCAGCTTGGGGGGGGACAGATATAATTCACCCCTCCACTTT. It encodes CASSLGGDRYNSPLHF.

The chain combines TRBV15 with TRBJ1-4, with D uncertain. The CDR3 runs 13 residues. V lost 7 bases to trimming and J lost 7 bases, with 13 bases between them. Germline V CDR1 and CDR2: LNHNV, YYDKDF (reference sequence). The CDR3 coding sequence is TGTGCCACCAACACAGATAACGGTGAAAAACTGTTTTTT. Residues: CATNTDNGEKLFF.

Details on this clonotype: At one end, the junction sequence differs from germline, possibly due to a read error. The chain carries TRBV9 and TRBJ1-2; D call uncertain. The CDR3 has 14 residues. The germline gives CDR1 SGDLS, CDR2 YYNGEE. CDR3 residues: CAGSVVGSSYGYTF. The CDR3 nucleotides read TGTGCCGGCAGCGTAGTGGGCTCTAGCTATGGCTACACCTTC.

The V gene is TRBV7-9, the J gene TRBJ1-5, with TRBD1 matching over 7 bases. V lost 5 bases to trimming and J lost 3 bases; unmatched junction nucleotides: 4. CDR1 and CDR2 (germline): SEHNR, FQNEAQ (reference sequence). The CDR3 spans 14 residues. This CDR3 is CASSPTGPNQPQHF. DNA for the CDR3: TGTGCCAGCAGCCCGACAGGGCCCAATCAGCCCCAGCATTTT.

The chain couples TRBV27 to TRBJ1-4; no firm D call. Trimming removed 8 bases at V and 7 bases at J, with 14 bases between. CDR1 is MNHEY, CDR2 SMNVEV, per germline (reference sequence). CDR3 length: 13 residues. The chain's CDR3 is CASGFTFTEKLFF. For the CDR3, the DNA is TGTGCCAGCGGGTTCACTTTCACTGAAAAACTGTTTTTT. The whole variable domain, remainder taken from reference TRBV27 and TRBJ1-4, is EAQVTQNPRYLITVTGKKLTVTCSQNMNHEYMSWYRQDPGLGLRQIYYSMNVEVTDKGDVPEGYKVSRKEKRNFPLILESPSPNQTSLYFCASGFTFTEKLFFGSGTQLSVL.

V gene TRBV7-8 combines with J gene TRBJ1-5; D remains ambiguous. V lost 5 bases and J 5 bases, leaving 13 bases between the germline ends. The germline CDR1 and CDR2 sequences are SGHVS and FQNEAQ. The CDR3 has 14 amino acids. CDR3 sequence (DNA): TGTGCCAGCAGCCCGTCGGGTGCCGATCAGCCCCAGCATTTT. Translation gives CASSPSGADQPQHF.

This clonotype has only one observation. The chain links TRBV19 to TRBJ2-7, with 7 bases lining up with TRBD1. The trim removed 5 bases at V and 2 bases at J, leaving 3 bases unmatched. Germline assignment: CDR1 LNHDA and CDR2 SQIVND (reference sequence). This CDR3 comprises 13 residues. This CDR3 is CASSDRAAYEQYF. CDR3 nucleotide sequence: TGTGCCAGTAGTGACAGGGCCGCCTACGAGCAGTACTTC.

This clonotype occurred once. The V gene is TRBV29-1, the J gene TRBJ2-1, with D perhaps matching TRBD1 (5 bases). Trimming stripped 7 bases from V and 10 bases from J, with 17 bases between. Per germline, CDR1 SQVTM and CDR2 ANQGSEA. The CDR3 contains 12 residues. The CDR3 loop reads CSGSRAPYEQFF. The CDR3 bases are TGCAGCGGGTCCAGGGCACCCTACGAGCAGTTCTTC.

The chain combines TRBV10-1 with TRBJ1-1, with D hard to call. Germline V gene lookup returns CDR1 WNHNN and CDR2 SYGVQD (reference sequence). V was trimmed by 2 bases and J by 1 base, leaving 11 bases between them. The CDR3 has 15 residues. The CDR3 DNA reads TGCGCCAGCAGTGAGGAAAGAGGTTGGAACACTGAAGCTTTCTTT. Translated: CASSEERGWNTEAFF.

V and J are TRBV15 and TRBJ2-7, with D maybe TRBD2 (6 bases). V lost 9 bases and J lost 0, with 12 bases in between. Germline-derived CDR1 and CDR2 are LNHNV and YYDKDF (reference sequence). CDR3 length: 13 amino acids. As DNA, the CDR3 is TGTGCCACAAGGGCGGAGGGCTCCTACGAGCAGTACGTC. This translates into CATRAEGSYEQYV.

For this clonotype: A clone one base away is much larger, so this may be a read error. The CDR3 does not close with the conserved phenylalanine or tryptophan, likely indicating a read error. V and J are TRBV5-6 and TRBJ2-2, with 9 nucleotides matching TRBD2. V gave up 0 bases and J gave up 6 bases; unmatched junction bases: 12. There are 18 residues in the CDR3. The germline gives CDR1 SGHDT, CDR2 YYEEEE. CDR3 in amino acids: CASSLVTQRGVSAGELFS. CDR3 nucleotide sequence: TGTGCCAGCAGCTTGGTAACCCAGCGGGGGGTTTCAGCCGGGGAGCTGTTTTCT.